These 22 T cell receptor beta chains were sequenced from one sample in a study of blood T cell repertoires in COVID-19 (dated by TCRdb to 2020 to 2022). Library method: the immunoSEQ multiplex PCR assay. Not all clones reach the TCRdb copy of this immuneACCESS table, which keeps in-frame sequences only. Checked studies attribute under half of the gap to unresolved V genes and leave the rest unexplained. This sample lists some 220,000 clones; 84% were detected once. The ten largest clonotypes hold about 2.9% of the sample. The specimen was peripheral blood. Source of these receptors: a woman aged 30 to 39 who had recovered from COVID-19.

The J gene is TRBJ1-2, the V gene TRBV6-5; D possibly corresponds to TRBD1 (5 bases). In germline, CDR1 is MNHEY, CDR2 SVGAGI. The CDR3 sequence is 14 residues long. With 3 bases removed from V and 8 bases from J, the gap between germline ends came to 16 bases. The CDR3, as DNA: TGTGCCAGCAGTTATAGGACTGGGGGGAGAGGCTACACCTTC. Translated, it gives CASSYRTGGRGYTF.

This clone was picked up one time. This chain connects TRBV6-5 to TRBJ2-7; D perhaps matches TRBD2 (6 bases). Germline V gives CDR1 MNHEY, CDR2 SVGAGI. The CDR3 extends over 16 amino acids. V lost 2 bases, J lost 4 bases, and 18 bases lay in between. CDR3 in DNA: TGTGCCAGCAGTTACCACCGGGGACTTGAGGGGTACGAGCAGTACTTC. It codes for CASSYHRGLEGYEQYF.

This sequence joins TRBV28 and TRBJ1-4; 12 positions match TRBD1. The CDR3 length is 17 residues. Unmatched junction bases numbered 7, after V lost 6 bases and J lost 2 bases. Germline CDR1 MDHEN, CDR2 SYDVKM. The CDR3 is CASRIRDRGRTNEKLFF. In DNA, the CDR3 is TGTGCCAGCAGGATCCGGGACAGGGGGCGTACTAATGAAAAACTGTTTTTT.

The chain combines TRBV28 with TRBJ2-1; D is unclear. V was pared by 5 bases and J by 0 bases, with 14 bases between. This CDR3 has 16 amino acids. In germline, CDR1 is MDHEN, CDR2 SYDVKM. CDR3 amino acids: CASSIMTTSSYNEQFF. CDR3 nucleotides: TGTGCCAGCAGTATCATGACAACGAGCTCCTACAATGAGCAGTTCTTC.

This chain connects TRBV18 to TRBJ2-7; 7 bases line up with TRBD1. The CDR3 is 14 residues long. CDR1 KGHSH and CDR2 LQKENI come from the germline V gene. V lost 2 bases to trimming and J lost 3 bases; unmatched junction nucleotides: 4. Here the CDR3 reads CASSPRGTDYEQYF. Here the CDR3 DNA reads TGTGCCAGCTCACCAAGAGGGACAGACTACGAGCAGTACTTC.

This sequence joins TRBV7-9 and TRBJ1-2; 7 bases are shared with TRBD1. Germline CDR1 reads SEHNR; CDR2 reads FQNEAQ (reference sequence). The CDR3 is made up of 15 amino acids. Losses at the gene ends were 5 bases for V and 6 bases for J; bases not matched to a gene: 12. As DNA, the CDR3 is TGTGCCAGCAGCGTCGGAGGGGGCGAGTCGGATGGCTACACCTTC. Translating gives CASSVGGGESDGYTF.

The chain recombines TRBV24-1 with TRBJ2-1, with D tentatively TRBD2 (5 bases). The ends were cut back, 2 bases at V and 0 bases at J, with 13 bases in the middle. The CDR3 totals 17 residues. Germline CDR1 reads KGHDR; CDR2 reads SFDVKD. CDR3 sequence reads: CATSDSHLAPSYNEQFF. CDR3 DNA: TGTGCCACCAGTGATTCACACTTAGCGCCCTCCTACAATGAGCAGTTCTTC.

The chain carries TRBV18 and TRBJ1-1, with 10 bases that match TRBD1. With 4 bases clipped from V and 5 bases from J, the junction kept 10 bases outside the gene matches. In germline, CDR1 is KGHSH, CDR2 LQKENI. The CDR3 runs to 16 residues. For the CDR3, the DNA is TGTGCCAGCTCACTTGGACAGGGGGTTTTCGAAACTGAAGCTTTCTTT. Its translation: CASSLGQGVFETEAFF.

The V call is TRBV28, the J call TRBJ2-1, with D possibly matching TRBD1 (6 bases). CDR1 is MDHEN and CDR2 is SYDVKM in the germline V gene. The CDR3 extends over 13 amino acids. V dropped 7 bases and J dropped 4 bases, with 11 bases sitting between them. This CDR3 reads CASTLTGYNEQFF. The CDR3 DNA sequence: TGTGCCAGCACACTTACAGGGTACAATGAGCAGTTCTTC. The complete variable domain, with remaining parts taken from reference TRBV28 and TRBJ2-1, reads DVKVTQSSRYLVKRTGEKVFLECVQDMDHENMFWYRQDPGLGLRLIYFSYDVKMKEKGDIPEGYSVSREKKERFSLILESASTNQTSMYLCASTLTGYNEQFFGPGTRLTVL.

This chain joins TRBV15 and TRBJ1-1; no firm D call. Trimming cost V 2 bases and J 2 bases, with 9 bases left between them. In germline, CDR1 is LNHNV, CDR2 YYDKDF (reference sequence). This CDR3 spans 14 amino acids. CDR3 in amino acids: CATSRPRENTEAFF. CDR3 sequence (DNA): TGTGCCACCAGCAGACCCCGGGAAAACACTGAAGCTTTCTTT.

The gene calls are TRBV29-1 and TRBJ2-7; perhaps TRBD2 as D (5 bases). The germline V gene encodes CDR1 SQVTM and CDR2 ANQGSEA. Between the trimmed V and J ends, which lost 2 bases and 2 bases, there was a span of 10 bases. The CDR3 covers 13 residues. The DNA for the CDR3 is TGCAGCGTTGAATCGGGGATCCCCTACGAGCAGTACTTC. Its translation is CSVESGIPYEQYF.

V and J are TRBV27 and TRBJ2-7; 10 bases are a match to TRBD2. The CDR3 length is 16 residues. Germline CDR1 reads MNHEY; CDR2 reads SMNVEV (reference sequence). The junction had 8 bases not matched to a gene; V was cut back by 2 bases and J by 4 bases. The CDR3 DNA sequence: TGTGCCAGCAGTTTAAAGTTTACTAGCGGGAATTACGAGCAGTACTTC. Translated, it gives CASSLKFTSGNYEQYF.

For the CDR3, the DNA is TGTGCCAGCAGTCCAGGGACAGGGAAGGAGCAGTACTTC. Its translation: CASSPGTGKEQYF. The chain combines TRBV13 with TRBJ2-7; TRBD1 matches 9 bases. The CDR3 spans 13 residues. J gave up 7 bases and V 6 bases, and 7 bases lay outside the gene matches. Germline V lookup: CDR1 PRHDT, CDR2 FYEKMQ (reference sequence).

CDR3 sequence reads: CASSRQGASSYNEQFF. CDR3 sequence (DNA): TGTGCCAGCAGTCGACAGGGGGCTAGCTCCTACAATGAGCAGTTCTTC. The chain couples TRBV7-9 to TRBJ2-1; 10 bases align to TRBD1. The CDR3 is 16 amino acids. Per the germline V gene, CDR1 is SEHNR and CDR2 is FQNEAQ (reference sequence). The junction had 5 bases not matched to a gene; V was cut back by 6 bases and J by 0 bases.

The J gene is TRBJ1-3, the V gene TRBV3-1 (or the pseudogene TRBV3-2); weak D call: TRBD1 (6 bases). CDR1 and CDR2 (germline): LGHDT, YNNKEL (reference sequence). The CDR3 covers 16 residues. Trimming took 1 base from V and 2 from J, leaving 12 bases between them. CDR3 sequence: CASSQGPSGAGNTIYF. For the CDR3, the DNA is TGTGCCAGCAGCCAAGGGCCCTCAGGGGCTGGAAACACCATATATTTT.

This rearrangement joins TRBV4-2 to TRBJ2-2; D may be TRBD2 (6 bases). The CDR3 length is 14 residues. CDR1 LGHNA and CDR2 YNFKEQ come from the germline V gene. With 1 base removed from V and 6 bases from J, the gap between germline ends came to 9 bases. The CDR3 here is CASSQGGVAGELFF. The DNA for the CDR3 is TGTGCCAGCAGCCAAGGGGGGGTCGCCGGGGAGCTGTTTTTT.

The chain links TRBV15 to TRBJ2-1; maybe TRBD2 (6 bases). The CDR3 has 13 amino acids. CDR1 is LNHNV and CDR2 is YYDKDF in the germline V gene (reference sequence). V was trimmed by 5 bases and J by 6 bases, leaving 11 bases between them. The DNA for the CDR3 is TGTGCCACCAGCGGGGGGACTGTCAATGAGCAGTTCTTC. Translating gives CATSGGTVNEQFF.

The chain recombines TRBV2 with TRBJ1-3; no firm D call. From germline, CDR1 is SNHLY and CDR2 FYNNEI. CDR3 size: 15 residues. V shed 2 bases and J shed 0 bases, with 8 bases lying between them. Here the CDR3 reads CASSEQSISGNTIYF. The CDR3 DNA follows: TGTGCCAGCAGTGAACAGTCGATCTCTGGAAACACCATATATTTT.

V is TRBV30 and J is TRBJ2-7, with 11 bases that match TRBD2. This CDR3 spans 14 amino acids. V lost 1 base to trimming and J lost 6 bases; unmatched junction nucleotides: 5. The germline V gene encodes CDR1 GTSNPN and CDR2 SVGIG (reference sequence). CDR3 coding DNA: TGTGCCTGGAGTGAAGGACTAGCGGGTTCCGAGCAGTACTTC. It translates to CAWSEGLAGSEQYF.

V is TRBV6-5 and J is TRBJ1-4, with 8 bases that match TRBD1. The germline V gene encodes CDR1 MNHEY and CDR2 SVGAGI. CDR3 length: 15 residues. V lost 8 bases to trimming and J lost 8 bases; unmatched junction nucleotides: 13. Here the CDR3 DNA reads TGTGCCAGCCTCCCACGGACAGGGAAAGGAGAAAAACTGTTTTTT. It encodes CASLPRTGKGEKLFF.

In its sample, this clone was seen once. The chain is built from TRBV19 and TRBJ2-1, with a weak D call TRBD1 (5 bases). With 9 bases removed from V and 5 bases from J, the gap between germline ends came to 17 bases. The CDR3 runs 14 residues. The germline V gene encodes CDR1 LNHDA and CDR2 SQIVND (reference sequence). The CDR3 sequence is CASSWAAGNNEQFF. In nucleotides, the CDR3 is TGTGCCAGCTCCTGGGCCGCAGGGAACAATGAGCAGTTCTTC. Complete variable domain (other parts from reference TRBV19 and TRBJ2-1): DGGITQSPKYLFRKEGQNVTLSCEQNLNHDAMYWYRQDPGQGLRLIYYSQIVNDFQKGDIAEGYSVSREKKESFPLTVTSAQKNPTAFYLCASSWAAGNNEQFFGPGTRLTVL.

J is TRBJ1-5 and V is TRBV30; 7 bases map to TRBD1. This CDR3 has 17 amino acids. Germline CDR1 and CDR2: GTSNPN and SVGIG (reference sequence). After removal of 4 bases from V and 6 bases from J, the junction contained 18 bases not matched to a gene. This CDR3 is CAWNEGQRTAHGQPQHF. The CDR3 nucleotides read TGTGCCTGGAATGAGGGACAGCGGACCGCGCATGGTCAGCCCCAGCATTTT.